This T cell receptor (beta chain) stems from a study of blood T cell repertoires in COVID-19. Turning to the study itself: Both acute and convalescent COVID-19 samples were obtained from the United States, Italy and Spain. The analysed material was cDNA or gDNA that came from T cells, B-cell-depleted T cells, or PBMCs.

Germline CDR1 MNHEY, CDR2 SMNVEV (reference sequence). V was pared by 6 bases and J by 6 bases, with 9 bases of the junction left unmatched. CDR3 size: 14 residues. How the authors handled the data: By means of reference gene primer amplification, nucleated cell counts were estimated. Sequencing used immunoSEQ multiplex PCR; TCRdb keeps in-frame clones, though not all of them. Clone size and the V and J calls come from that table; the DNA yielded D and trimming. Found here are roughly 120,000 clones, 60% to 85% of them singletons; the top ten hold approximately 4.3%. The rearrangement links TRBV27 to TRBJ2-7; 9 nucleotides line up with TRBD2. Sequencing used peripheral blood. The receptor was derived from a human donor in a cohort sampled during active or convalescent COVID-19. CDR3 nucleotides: TGTGCCAGCAGCAATAGCGGGAGTAGGGGCGAGCAGTACTTC. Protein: CASSNSGSRGEQYF.